A single sample gave rise to the 24 T cell receptor beta chains below, sequenced in a study of blood T cell repertoires in COVID-19. Data came from immunoSEQ multiplex PCR; TCRdb stores just in-frame clones and leaves some out. The sample consists of about 86,000 clones, about 89% of them appearing once. The sample was PBMCs or T cells enriched from blood (not recorded which). The receptors were gathered from a woman in her forties or fifties with acute COVID-19.

The chain carries TRBV11-1 and TRBJ2-5; 9 positions match TRBD2. The J segment lost 5 bases and the V segment lost 6 bases, leaving 7 bases of the junction unmatched. CDR1 is SGHAT and CDR2 is FQDESV in the germline V gene (reference sequence). CDR3 length: 14 amino acids. Here the CDR3 reads CASRVAGASETQYF. DNA for the CDR3: TGTGCCAGCAGAGTAGCGGGAGCGAGCGAGACCCAGTACTTC.

The chain is built from TRBV7-2 and TRBJ2-5, with 9 bases lining up with TRBD2. With 5 bases clipped from V and 3 bases from J, the junction kept 10 bases outside the gene matches. The CDR3 totals 16 residues. CDR1 and CDR2 (germline): SGHTA, FQGNSA. CDR3 protein: CASSPEQREVKETQYF. Written as DNA, the CDR3 is TGTGCCAGCAGCCCAGAGCAGCGGGAGGTGAAAGAGACCCAGTACTTC.

CDR3 residues: CASSLGQGHTIYF. In nucleotides, the CDR3 is TGTGCCAGCAGCCTCGGACAGGGCCACACCATATATTTT. This sequence joins TRBV11-3 and TRBJ1-3; 8 bases fit TRBD1. V lost 5 bases to trimming and J lost 8 bases; unmatched junction nucleotides: 5. In germline, CDR1 is SGHNT, CDR2 YENEEA. The CDR3 sequence is 13 residues long.

The chain is built from TRBV19 and TRBJ2-1, with D possibly matching TRBD2 (6 bases). Per the germline V gene, CDR1 is LNHDA and CDR2 is SQIVND (reference sequence). This CDR3 comprises 17 residues. Trimming took 3 bases from V and 2 from J, leaving 17 bases between them. This CDR3 is CASSIRGGRRPYNEQFF. The CDR3 DNA sequence: TGTGCCAGTAGTATCCGTGGGGGGAGAAGGCCCTACAATGAGCAGTTCTTC.

This chain uses TRBV24-1 with TRBJ2-2, with no clear D. CDR1 and CDR2 from the germline V gene are KGHDR and SFDVKD. The CDR3 is 14 amino acids. V lost 3 bases to trimming and J lost 6 bases, with 10 bases between them. Here the CDR3 DNA reads TGTGCCACCAGTGATGGCACAGCAGCCGGGGAGCTGTTTTTT. Translated: CATSDGTAAGELFF.

The chain carries TRBV12-2 and TRBJ1-5. TRBV12-2 is a pseudogene locus. This CDR3 is built from 17 residues. CDR3 DNA: TGTGCAAGTCGCCCCCTTTCACAAAGAGGTAGCAATCAGCCCCAGCATTTT. It is translated as CASRPLSQRGSNQPQHF.

The J gene is TRBJ1-2, the V gene TRBV9, with TRBD1 matching over 7 bases. The germline V gene has CDR1 SGDLS and CDR2 YYNGEE. J gave up 4 bases and V 3 bases, and 3 bases lay outside the gene matches. The CDR3 runs 13 residues. CDR3 DNA: TGTGCCAGCAGCGCGGGGGACAGCTATGGCTACACCTTC. Translation: CASSAGDSYGYTF. The entire variable domain, with the rest obtained from reference TRBV9 and TRBJ1-2, is as follows: DSGVTQTPKHLITATGQRVTLRCSPRSGDLSVYWYQQSLDQGLQFLIQYYNGEERAKGNILERFSAQQFPDLHSELNLSSLELGDSALYFCASSAGDSYGYTFGSGTRLTVV.

This clone was counted once. The chain uses TRBV27 and TRBJ2-2, with 10 bases matching TRBD1. There are 12 residues in the CDR3. The ends lost 8 bases at V and 6 bases at J; junction bases unmatched: 0. CDR1 and CDR2 from the germline V gene are MNHEY and SMNVEV (reference sequence). The chain's CDR3 is CASGQGAGELFF. In DNA, the CDR3 is TGTGCCAGCGGACAGGGGGCCGGGGAGCTGTTTTTT.

This rearrangement joins TRBV7-2 to TRBJ1-2, with D tentatively TRBD1 (5 bases). Germline CDR1 reads SGHTA; CDR2 reads FQGNSA. The CDR3 loop spans 13 amino acids. Trimming stripped 1 base from V and 5 bases from J, with 8 bases between. In DNA form, the CDR3 reads TGTGCCAGCAGCTTAGGGGGGGTTTATGGCTACACCTTC. Translation: CASSLGGVYGYTF.

This chain joins TRBV7-8 and TRBJ1-6; D is possibly TRBD1 (5 bases). The CDR3 is 14 residues long. The germline gives CDR1 SGHVS, CDR2 FQNEAQ. V dropped 5 bases and J dropped 10 bases, with 15 bases sitting between them. The CDR3 DNA sequence: TGTGCCAGCAGCCAACCGGTGGGGGGATCACCCCTCCACTTT. Translated: CASSQPVGGSPLHF.

The gene calls are TRBV7-8 and TRBJ2-3; 14 positions agree with TRBD2. Germline V lookup: CDR1 SGHVS, CDR2 FQNEAQ. The ends lost 4 bases at V and 2 bases at J; junction bases unmatched: 11. This CDR3 spans 19 amino acids. CDR3 sequence reads: CASSYQGLAGAAVTDTQYF. In nucleotides, the CDR3 is TGTGCCAGCAGCTATCAGGGACTAGCGGGAGCGGCGGTCACAGATACGCAGTATTTT.

The CDR3 region is CASRTSGRSEQYF. Here the CDR3 DNA reads TGCGCCAGCAGGACTAGCGGGAGAAGTGAGCAGTACTTC. The chain couples TRBV10-2 to TRBJ2-7; 12 bases match TRBD2. V was pared by 6 bases and J by 7 bases, with 4 bases of the junction left unmatched. The CDR3 loop spans 13 amino acids. The germline CDR1 and CDR2 sequences are WSHSY and SAAADI.

The V call is TRBV5-1, the J call TRBJ2-5, with 7 nucleotides matching TRBD2. Per the germline V gene, CDR1 is SGHRS and CDR2 is YFSETQ. The CDR3 is 15 amino acids. J gave up 4 bases and V 0 bases, and 6 bases lay outside the gene matches. CDR3 protein: CASSLATAGRETQYF. The CDR3 region has the DNA TGCGCCAGCAGCTTGGCCACAGCGGGAAGAGAGACCCAGTACTTC.

The CDR3 DNA sequence: TGTGCCAGCAGCCACGTGCTTGGGACAGGGGACCAAGAGACCCAGTACTTC. Translating it yields CASSHVLGTGDQETQYF. The chain carries TRBV5-4 and TRBJ2-5; 10 nucleotides match TRBD1. The CDR3 contains 17 residues. Germline trimming cut 4 bases from V and 0 bases from J; bases unmatched to any gene: 9. CDR1 is SGHNT, CDR2 YYREEE, per germline (reference sequence).

This clone was counted between two and nine times. This chain links TRBV27 with TRBJ2-1; 11 positions agree with TRBD2. The CDR3 extends over 15 amino acids. Germline loops: CDR1 MNHEY, CDR2 SMNVEV (reference sequence). The V and J ends lost 3 bases and 4 bases, in that order; junction bases with no gene match: 2. The CDR3 DNA follows: TGTGCCAGCAGTTTGACTAGCGGGGTTTACAATGAGCAGTTCTTC. Protein sequence: CASSLTSGVYNEQFF.

The chain is built from TRBV10-3 and TRBJ1-4; tentatively, D is TRBD1 (6 bases). CDR1 and CDR2 from the germline V gene are ENHRY and SYGVKD. The V end was cut by 4 bases, the J end by 6 bases, with 15 bases between. The length of the CDR3 is 15 residues. CDR3 residues: CAISGGGGNDEKLFF. DNA for the CDR3: TGTGCCATCAGTGGAGGGGGGGGAAATGATGAAAAACTGTTTTTT.

The CDR3 DNA sequence: TGTGCCAGCAGGAAACACGGAGGTAATGAGCAGTTCTTC. This codes for CASRKHGGNEQFF. The V and J genes are TRBV12-3 or TRBV12-4 and TRBJ2-1; tentatively, D is TRBD2 (5 bases). Trimming pared 6 bases from V and 7 bases from J, leaving 13 bases between. There are 13 residues in the CDR3.

This chain connects TRBV29-1 to TRBJ1-5; the match to TRBD1 covers 8 bases. Germline V gene lookup returns CDR1 SQVTM and CDR2 ANQGSEA. The CDR3 extends over 13 amino acids. After removal of 5 bases from V and 5 bases from J, the junction contained 5 bases not matched to a gene. This chain's CDR3 is CSVLQGGDQPQHF. The CDR3 DNA reads TGCAGCGTTCTACAGGGGGGGGATCAGCCCCAGCATTTT.

This chain joins TRBV19 and TRBJ1-2, with D perhaps TRBD1 (5 bases). The germline V gene has CDR1 LNHDA and CDR2 SQIVND (reference sequence). V was pared by 4 bases and J by 1 base, with 10 bases between. The CDR3 length is 14 residues. The CDR3 loop is CASSRATDNYGYTF. Written as DNA, the CDR3 is TGTGCCAGTAGTAGAGCGACAGATAACTATGGCTACACCTTC.

This clone appeared once. This chain joins TRBV7-2 and TRBJ1-2, with D tentatively TRBD1 (6 bases). Trimming removed 0 bases at V and 7 bases at J, with 18 bases between. Germline-derived CDR1 and CDR2 are SGHTA and FQGNSA. This CDR3 contains 16 residues. The CDR3 here is CASSLAGGGAARGYTF. The CDR3 nucleotides are TGTGCCAGCAGCTTAGCTGGTGGGGGGGCGGCGCGTGGCTACACCTTC.

V and J are TRBV7-2 and TRBJ2-3; D gene ambiguous. The CDR3 is 15 residues long. Germline V gene data show CDR1 as SGHTA and CDR2 as FQGNSA. V dropped 2 bases and J dropped 2 bases, with 11 bases sitting between them. CDR3 amino acids: CASSLSARITDTQYF. CDR3 DNA: TGTGCCAGCAGCTTATCGGCTAGAATCACAGATACGCAGTATTTT.

This clone was counted a few times. The chain employs TRBV15 and TRBJ2-3, with D perhaps matching TRBD2 (6 bases). This CDR3 is built from 16 residues. Trimming stripped 3 bases from V and 0 bases from J, with 13 bases between. Looked up from germline, CDR1 is LNHNV and CDR2 is YYDKDF (reference sequence). The CDR3 DNA sequence: TGTGCCACCAGCAGCCCCGGGGGTCATAGCACAGATACGCAGTATTTT. This gives the protein CATSSPGGHSTDTQYF.

V and J are TRBV24-1 and TRBJ2-7; 7 bases align to TRBD1. The CDR3 runs 13 residues. Germline lookup yields CDR1 KGHDR and CDR2 SFDVKD. V lost 5 bases to trimming and J lost 5 bases; unmatched junction nucleotides: 5. The CDR3: CATSGQGSNEQYF. The CDR3 DNA sequence: TGTGCCACCAGTGGACAGGGAAGTAACGAGCAGTACTTC.

The V and J genes are TRBV6-4 and TRBJ2-1, with D perhaps TRBD1 (5 bases). This CDR3 region has 15 residues. V lost 3 bases to trimming and J lost 1 base, with 10 bases between them. Germline V gives CDR1 MRHNA, CDR2 SNTAGT. In DNA, the CDR3 is TGTGCCAGCAGTGAAGGGCAGGGTTCCTACAATGAGCAGTTCTTC. It is translated as CASSEGQGSYNEQFF.